The source of this T cell receptor beta chain is a study of T cell repertoires in cytomegalovirus infection. In the study overall: Shared public TCR beta signatures pointed to both CMV infection and a matching HLA type.

The study, taken as a whole, reports: Cumulative public TCR beta family frequency identified CMV carriers with the relevant HLA. Clonotypes of TCR beta that were HLA-C-restricted and CMV-specific dominated the ex vivo response.

One entry per CDR3 protein, called by TCRdb with MiXCR from the reads. This table holds more than 500,000 distinct CDR3 sequences, about 17% found once. In its sample, this clonotype was seen a few times. The antigen is unknown. The CDR3 has 16 amino acids. The V gene lost 2 bases and the J gene lost 0 bases, with 11 bases spanning the gap. Germline assignment: CDR1 LNHDA and CDR2 SQIVND (reference sequence). The chain links TRBV19 to TRBJ1-5; D gene ambiguous. Input material: CD8+ T cells from PBMCs. This TCR derives from a human donor in good health (CMV status not recorded). Some clones in this sample may be carry-over from other donors' samples. The CDR3 loop reads CASSIKRRPSNQPQHF. For the CDR3, the DNA is TGTGCCAGTAGTATAAAGCGACGGCCTAGCAATCAGCCCCAGCATTTT.